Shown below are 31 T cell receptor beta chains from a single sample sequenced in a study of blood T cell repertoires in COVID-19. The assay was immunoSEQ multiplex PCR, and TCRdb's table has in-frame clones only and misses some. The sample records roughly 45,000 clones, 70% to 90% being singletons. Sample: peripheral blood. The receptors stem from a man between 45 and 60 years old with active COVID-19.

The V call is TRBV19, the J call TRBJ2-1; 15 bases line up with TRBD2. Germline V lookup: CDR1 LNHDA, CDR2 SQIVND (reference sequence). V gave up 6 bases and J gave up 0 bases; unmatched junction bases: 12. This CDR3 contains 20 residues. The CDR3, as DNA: TGTGCCAGTAGGGGTGGGACTAGCGGGGGGACCCCAAGCTCCTACAATGAGCAGTTCTTC. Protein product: CASRGGTSGGTPSSYNEQFF.

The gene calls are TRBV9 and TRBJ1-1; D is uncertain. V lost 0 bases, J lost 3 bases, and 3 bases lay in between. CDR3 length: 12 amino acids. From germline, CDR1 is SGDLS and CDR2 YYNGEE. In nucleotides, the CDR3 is TGTGCCAGCAGCGTAGCTGACACTGAAGCTTTCTTT. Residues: CASSVADTEAFF.

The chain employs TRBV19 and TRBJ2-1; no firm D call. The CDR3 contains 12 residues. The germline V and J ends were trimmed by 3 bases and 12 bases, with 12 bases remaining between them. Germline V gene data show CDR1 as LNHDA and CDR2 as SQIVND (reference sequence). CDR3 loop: CASSITPSRQFF. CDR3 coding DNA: TGTGCCAGTAGTATCACTCCTTCCCGGCAGTTCTTC.

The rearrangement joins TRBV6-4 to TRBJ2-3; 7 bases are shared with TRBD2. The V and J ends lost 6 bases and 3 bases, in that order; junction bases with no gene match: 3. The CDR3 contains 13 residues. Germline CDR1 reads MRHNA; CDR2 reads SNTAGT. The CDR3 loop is CASSPAGTDTQYF. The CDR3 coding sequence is TGTGCCAGCAGCCCAGCGGGGACAGATACGCAGTATTTT.

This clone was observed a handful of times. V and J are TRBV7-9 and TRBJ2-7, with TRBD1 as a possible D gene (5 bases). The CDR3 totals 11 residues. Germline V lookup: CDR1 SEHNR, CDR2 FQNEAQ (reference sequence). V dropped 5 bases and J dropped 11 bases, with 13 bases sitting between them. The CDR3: CASSPDIMEYF. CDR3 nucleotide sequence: TGTGCCAGCAGCCCGGACATTATGGAGTACTTC.

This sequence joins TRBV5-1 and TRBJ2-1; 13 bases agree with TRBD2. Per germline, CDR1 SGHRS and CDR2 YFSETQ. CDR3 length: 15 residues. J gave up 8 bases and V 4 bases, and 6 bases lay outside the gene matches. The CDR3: CASSPTGLAGYEQFF. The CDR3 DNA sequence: TGCGCCAGCAGCCCTACGGGACTAGCGGGGTATGAGCAGTTCTTC. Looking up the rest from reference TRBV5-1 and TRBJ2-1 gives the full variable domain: KAGVTQTPRYLIKTRGQQVTLSCSPISGHRSVSWYQQTPGQGLQFLFEYFSETQRNKGNFPGRFSGRQFSNSRSEMNVSTLELGDSALYLCASSPTGLAGYEQFFGPGTRLTVL.

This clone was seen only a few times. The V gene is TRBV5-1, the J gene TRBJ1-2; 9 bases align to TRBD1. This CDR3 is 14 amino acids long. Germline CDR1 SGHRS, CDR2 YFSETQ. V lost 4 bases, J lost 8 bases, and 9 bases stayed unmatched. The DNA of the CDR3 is TGCGCCAGCAGCGATGGGACAGGGACCTTAGGCTACACCTTC. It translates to CASSDGTGTLGYTF.

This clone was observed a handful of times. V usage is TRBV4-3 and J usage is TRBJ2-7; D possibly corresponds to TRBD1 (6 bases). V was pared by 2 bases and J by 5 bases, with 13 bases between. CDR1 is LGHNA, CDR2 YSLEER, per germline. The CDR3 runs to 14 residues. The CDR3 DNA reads TGCGCCAGCAGCCAAAAAACAGGGTGGGACGAGCAGTACTTC. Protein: CASSQKTGWDEQYF.

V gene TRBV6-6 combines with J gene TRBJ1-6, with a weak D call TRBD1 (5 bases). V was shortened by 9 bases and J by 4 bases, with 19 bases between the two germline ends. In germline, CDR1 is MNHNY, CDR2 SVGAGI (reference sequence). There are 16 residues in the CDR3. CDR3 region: CARHAGTTLYNSPLHF. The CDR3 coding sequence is TGTGCCAGACATGCGGGGACGACCCTTTATAATTCACCCCTCCACTTT.

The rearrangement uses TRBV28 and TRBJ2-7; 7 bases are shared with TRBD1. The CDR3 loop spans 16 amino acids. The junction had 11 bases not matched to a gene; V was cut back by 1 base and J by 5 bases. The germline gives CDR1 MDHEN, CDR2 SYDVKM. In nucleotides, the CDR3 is TGTGCCAGCAGTTTATTTTCTCGACAGGGTAGACACGAGCAGTACTTC. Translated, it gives CASSLFSRQGRHEQYF.

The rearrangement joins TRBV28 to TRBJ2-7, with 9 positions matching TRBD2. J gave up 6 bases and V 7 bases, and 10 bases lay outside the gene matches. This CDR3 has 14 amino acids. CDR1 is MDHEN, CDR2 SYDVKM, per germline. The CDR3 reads CASMPSGNQREQYF. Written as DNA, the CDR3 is TGTGCCAGCATGCCTAGCGGGAATCAACGCGAGCAGTACTTC. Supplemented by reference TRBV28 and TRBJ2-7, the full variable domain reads DVKVTQSSRYLVKRTGEKVFLECVQDMDHENMFWYRQDPGLGLRLIYFSYDVKMKEKGDIPEGYSVSREKKERFSLILESASTNQTSMYLCASMPSGNQREQYFGPGTRLTVT.

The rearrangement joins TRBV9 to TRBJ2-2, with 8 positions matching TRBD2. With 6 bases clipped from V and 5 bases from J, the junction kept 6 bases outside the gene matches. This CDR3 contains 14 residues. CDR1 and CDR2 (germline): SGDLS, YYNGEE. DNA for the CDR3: TGTGCCAGCACCAGCGGGAGCTTGACCGGGGAGCTGTTTTTT. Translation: CASTSGSLTGELFF.

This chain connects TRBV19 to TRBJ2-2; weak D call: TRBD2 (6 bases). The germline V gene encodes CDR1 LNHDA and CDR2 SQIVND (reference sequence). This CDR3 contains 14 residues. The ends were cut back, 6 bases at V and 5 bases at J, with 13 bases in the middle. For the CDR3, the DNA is TGTGCCAGTAGGGATGGAGGGCCGACCGGGGAGCTGTTTTTT. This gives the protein CASRDGGPTGELFF.

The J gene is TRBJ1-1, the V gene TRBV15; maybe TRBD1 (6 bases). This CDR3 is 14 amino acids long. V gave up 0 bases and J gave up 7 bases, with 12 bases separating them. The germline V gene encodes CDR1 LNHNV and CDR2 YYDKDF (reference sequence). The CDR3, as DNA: TGTGCCACCAGCAGAGATTCACAGGGAAGTGAAGCTTTCTTT. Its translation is CATSRDSQGSEAFF.

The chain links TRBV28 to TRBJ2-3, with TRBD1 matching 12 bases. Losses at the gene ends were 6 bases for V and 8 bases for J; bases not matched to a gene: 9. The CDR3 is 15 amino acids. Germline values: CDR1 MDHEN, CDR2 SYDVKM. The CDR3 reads CASSPRGQGAGTQYF. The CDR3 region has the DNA TGTGCCAGCAGCCCACGGGGACAGGGGGCCGGTACGCAGTATTTT.

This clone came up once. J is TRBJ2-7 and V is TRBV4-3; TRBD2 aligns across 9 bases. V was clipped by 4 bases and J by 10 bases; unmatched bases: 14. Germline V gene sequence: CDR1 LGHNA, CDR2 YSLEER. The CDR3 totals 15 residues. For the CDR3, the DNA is TGCGCCAGCAGCCGAGATAGCGGGAGTAAATGGGAACAGTACTTC. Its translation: CASSRDSGSKWEQYF.

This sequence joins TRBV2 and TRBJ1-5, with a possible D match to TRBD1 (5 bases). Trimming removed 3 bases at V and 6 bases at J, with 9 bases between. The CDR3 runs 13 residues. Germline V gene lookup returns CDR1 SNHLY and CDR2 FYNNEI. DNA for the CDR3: TGTGCCAGCAGTGACCTGGGGCTTCAGCCCCAGCATTTT. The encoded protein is CASSDLGLQPQHF.

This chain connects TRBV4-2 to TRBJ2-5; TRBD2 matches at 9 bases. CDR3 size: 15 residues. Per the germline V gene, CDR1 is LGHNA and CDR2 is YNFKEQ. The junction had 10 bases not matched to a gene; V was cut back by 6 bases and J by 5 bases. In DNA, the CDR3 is TGTGCCAGCAGTCCCATAGCGGGGGCGGGGGAGACCCAGTACTTC. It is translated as CASSPIAGAGETQYF.

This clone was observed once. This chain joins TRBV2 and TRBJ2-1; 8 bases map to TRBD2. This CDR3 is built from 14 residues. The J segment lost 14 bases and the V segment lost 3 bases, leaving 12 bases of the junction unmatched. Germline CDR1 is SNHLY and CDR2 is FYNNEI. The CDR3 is CASSDDWVAGREFF. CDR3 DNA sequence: TGTGCCAGCAGTGATGATTGGGTAGCGGGAAGGGAGTTCTTC. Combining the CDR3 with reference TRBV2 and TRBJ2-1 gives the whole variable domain EPEVTQTPSHQVTQMGQEVILRCVPISNHLYFYWYRQILGQKVEFLVSFYNNEISEKSEIFDDQFSVERPDGSNFTLKIRSTKLEDSAMYFCASSDDWVAGREFFGPGTRLTVL.

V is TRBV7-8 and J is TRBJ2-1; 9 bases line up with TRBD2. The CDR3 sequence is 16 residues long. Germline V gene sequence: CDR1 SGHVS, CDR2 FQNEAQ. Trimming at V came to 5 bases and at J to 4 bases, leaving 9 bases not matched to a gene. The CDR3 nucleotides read TGTGCCAGCAGCGCCAGCGGGGCGGGAGGGTACAATGAGCAGTTCTTC. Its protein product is CASSASGAGGYNEQFF.

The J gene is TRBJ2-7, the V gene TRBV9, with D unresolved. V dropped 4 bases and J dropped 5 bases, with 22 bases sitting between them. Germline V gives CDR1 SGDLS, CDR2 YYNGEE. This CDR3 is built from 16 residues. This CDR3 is CASSPALSSRGHEQYF. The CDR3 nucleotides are TGTGCCAGCAGCCCCGCCCTAAGCTCCCGAGGCCACGAGCAGTACTTC.

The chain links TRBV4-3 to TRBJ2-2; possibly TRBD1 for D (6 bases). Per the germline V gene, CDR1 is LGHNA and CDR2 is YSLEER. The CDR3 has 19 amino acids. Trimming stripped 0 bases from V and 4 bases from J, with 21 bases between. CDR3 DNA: TGCGCCAGCAGCCAAGATAGCCCCTCGGGACACCCGGCCACCGGGGAGCTGTTTTTT. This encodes CASSQDSPSGHPATGELFF.

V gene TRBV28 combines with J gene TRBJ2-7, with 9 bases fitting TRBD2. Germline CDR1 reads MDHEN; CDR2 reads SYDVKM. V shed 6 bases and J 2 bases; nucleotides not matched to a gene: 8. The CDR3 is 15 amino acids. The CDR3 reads CASRPQSGGTYEQYF. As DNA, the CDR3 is TGTGCCAGCAGACCCCAGAGCGGGGGGACCTACGAGCAGTACTTC.

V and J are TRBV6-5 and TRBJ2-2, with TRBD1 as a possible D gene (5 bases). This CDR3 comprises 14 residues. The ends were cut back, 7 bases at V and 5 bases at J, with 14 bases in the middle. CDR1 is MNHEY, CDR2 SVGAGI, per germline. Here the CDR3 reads CASNGHTMTGELFF. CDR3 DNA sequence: TGTGCCAGCAACGGACACACGATGACCGGGGAGCTGTTTTTT.

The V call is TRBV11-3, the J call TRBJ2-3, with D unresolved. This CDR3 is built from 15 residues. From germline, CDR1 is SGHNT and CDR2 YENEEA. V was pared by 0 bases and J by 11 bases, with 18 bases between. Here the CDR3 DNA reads TGTGCCAGCAGCTTAGATTCGTCCTATGTTATACGGCAGTATTTT. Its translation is CASSLDSSYVIRQYF.

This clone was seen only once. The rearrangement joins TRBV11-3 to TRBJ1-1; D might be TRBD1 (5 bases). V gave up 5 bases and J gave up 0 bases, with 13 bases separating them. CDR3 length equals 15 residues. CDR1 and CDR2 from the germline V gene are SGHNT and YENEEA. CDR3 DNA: TGTGCCAGCAGCGTTGGGGGGAAATTGAACACTGAAGCTTTCTTT. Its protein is CASSVGGKLNTEAFF.

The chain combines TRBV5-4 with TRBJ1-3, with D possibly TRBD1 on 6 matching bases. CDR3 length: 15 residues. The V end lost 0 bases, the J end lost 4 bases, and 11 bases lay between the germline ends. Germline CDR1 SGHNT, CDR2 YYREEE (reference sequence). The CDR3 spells CASSLDGGAGNTIYF. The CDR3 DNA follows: TGTGCCAGCAGCTTGGACGGGGGGGCCGGAAACACCATATATTTT.

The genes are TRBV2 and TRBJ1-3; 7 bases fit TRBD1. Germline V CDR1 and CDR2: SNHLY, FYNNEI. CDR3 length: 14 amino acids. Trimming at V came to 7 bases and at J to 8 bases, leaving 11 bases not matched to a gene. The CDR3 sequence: CASIYRGVLDTIYF. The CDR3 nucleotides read TGTGCCAGCATTTACAGGGGAGTTTTGGACACCATATATTTT.

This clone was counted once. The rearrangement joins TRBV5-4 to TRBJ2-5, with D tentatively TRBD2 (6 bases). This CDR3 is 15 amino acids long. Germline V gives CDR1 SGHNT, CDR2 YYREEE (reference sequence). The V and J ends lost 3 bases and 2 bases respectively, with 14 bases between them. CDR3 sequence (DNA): TGTGCCAGCAGCTGGTTAGGAGGGCTTCAAGAGACCCAGTACTTC. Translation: CASSWLGGLQETQYF. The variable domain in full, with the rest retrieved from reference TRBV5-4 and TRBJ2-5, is ETGVTQSPTHLIKTRGQQVTLRCSSQSGHNTVSWYQQALGQGPQFIFQYYREEENGRGNFPPRFSGLQFPNYSSELNVNALELDDSALYLCASSWLGGLQETQYFGPGTRLLVL.

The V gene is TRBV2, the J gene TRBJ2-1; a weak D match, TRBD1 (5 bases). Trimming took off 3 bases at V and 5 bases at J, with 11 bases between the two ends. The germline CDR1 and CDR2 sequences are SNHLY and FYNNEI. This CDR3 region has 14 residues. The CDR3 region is CASSEQGLDNEQFF. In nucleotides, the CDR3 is TGTGCCAGCAGTGAGCAGGGTCTAGACAATGAGCAGTTCTTC.

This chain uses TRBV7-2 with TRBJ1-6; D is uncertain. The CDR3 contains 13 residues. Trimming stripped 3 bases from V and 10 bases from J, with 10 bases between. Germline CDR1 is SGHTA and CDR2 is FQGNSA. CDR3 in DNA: TGTGCCAGCAGCTTTGACATCGGATCACCCCTCCACTTT. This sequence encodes CASSFDIGSPLHF.